This T cell receptor (beta chain) emerged from a study of blood T cell repertoires in COVID-19. Assay used: immunoSEQ multiplex PCR; TCRdb lists only in-frame clones, some missing. Among roughly 350,000 clones listed, roughly 86% were seen once. V was clipped by 7 bases and J by 1 base, with 10 bases between them. The CDR3 totals 13 residues. The sequence was obtained from a woman aged 30 to 39 with COVID-19, enrolled during active disease. The sample consisted of peripheral blood. This chain links TRBV12-3 or TRBV12-4 with TRBJ1-1, with no clear D. The CDR3 reads CASIRSGNTEAFF. The CDR3 nucleotides are TGTGCCAGCATTCGATCGGGGAACACTGAAGCTTTCTTT.